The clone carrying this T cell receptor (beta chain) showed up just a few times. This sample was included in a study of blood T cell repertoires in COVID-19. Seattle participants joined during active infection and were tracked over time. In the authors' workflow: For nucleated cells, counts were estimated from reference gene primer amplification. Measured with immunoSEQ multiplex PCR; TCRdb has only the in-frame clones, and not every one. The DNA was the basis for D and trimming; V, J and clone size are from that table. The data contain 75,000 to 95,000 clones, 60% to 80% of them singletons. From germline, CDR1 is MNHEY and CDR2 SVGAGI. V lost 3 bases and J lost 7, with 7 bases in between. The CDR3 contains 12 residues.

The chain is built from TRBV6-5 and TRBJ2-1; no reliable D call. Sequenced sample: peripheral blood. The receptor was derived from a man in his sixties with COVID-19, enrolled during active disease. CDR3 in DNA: TGTGCCAGCAGTTATCGACAAAATGAGCAGTTCTTC. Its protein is CASSYRQNEQFF.